This TCR beta chain comes out of a study of T cell repertoires in cytomegalovirus infection. TCRdb analysed the reads with MiXCR anew, one entry per CDR3 protein. In the table there are over 300,000 distinct CDR3 sequences, under 20% of which are singletons. V was pared by 5 bases and J by 0 bases, with 14 bases between. Germline CDR1 and CDR2: MGHRA and YSYEKL. The CDR3 is made up of 16 amino acids. The chain recombines TRBV4-1 with TRBJ2-1; tentatively, D is TRBD2 (5 bases). The receptor comes from a human donor in good health (CMV status not recorded). Some clones in this sample may be carry-over from other donors' samples. The specimen was PBMCs. The CDR3 spells CASSNPTGSSYNEQFF. The CDR3 nucleotides are TGCGCCAGCAGCAACCCAACGGGGAGCTCCTACAATGAGCAGTTCTTC.